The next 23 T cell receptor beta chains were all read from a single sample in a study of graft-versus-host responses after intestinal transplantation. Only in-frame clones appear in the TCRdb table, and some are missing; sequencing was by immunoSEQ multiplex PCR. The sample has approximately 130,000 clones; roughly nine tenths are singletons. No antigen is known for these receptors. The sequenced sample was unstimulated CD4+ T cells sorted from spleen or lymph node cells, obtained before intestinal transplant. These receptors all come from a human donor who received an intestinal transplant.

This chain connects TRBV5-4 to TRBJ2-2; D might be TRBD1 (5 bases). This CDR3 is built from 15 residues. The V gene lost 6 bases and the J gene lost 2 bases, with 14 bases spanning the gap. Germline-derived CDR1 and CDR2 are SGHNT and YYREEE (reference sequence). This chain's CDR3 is CASNSGGANTGELFF. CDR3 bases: TGTGCCAGCAACTCGGGTGGGGCTAACACCGGGGAGCTGTTTTTT.

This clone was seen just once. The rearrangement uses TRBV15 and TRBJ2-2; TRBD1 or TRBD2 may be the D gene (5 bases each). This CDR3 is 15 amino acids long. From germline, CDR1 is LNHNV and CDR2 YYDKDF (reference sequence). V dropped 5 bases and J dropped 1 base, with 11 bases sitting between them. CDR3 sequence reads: CATSWGTQNTGELFF. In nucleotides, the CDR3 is TGTGCCACCAGCTGGGGGACCCAGAACACCGGGGAGCTGTTTTTT.

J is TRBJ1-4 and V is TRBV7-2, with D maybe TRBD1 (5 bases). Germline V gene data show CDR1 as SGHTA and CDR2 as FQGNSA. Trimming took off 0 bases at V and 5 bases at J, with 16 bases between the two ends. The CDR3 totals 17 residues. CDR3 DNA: TGTGCCAGCAGCTTAGCGAATAGAAACAGGAAAAATGAAAAACTGTTTTTT. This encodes CASSLANRNRKNEKLFF.

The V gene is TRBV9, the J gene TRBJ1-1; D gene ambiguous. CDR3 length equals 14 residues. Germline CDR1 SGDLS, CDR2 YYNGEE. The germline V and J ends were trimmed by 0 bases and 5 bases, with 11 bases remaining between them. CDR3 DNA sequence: TGTGCCAGCAGCGTAGGCACACCCGGGACTGAAGCTTTCTTT. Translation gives CASSVGTPGTEAFF.

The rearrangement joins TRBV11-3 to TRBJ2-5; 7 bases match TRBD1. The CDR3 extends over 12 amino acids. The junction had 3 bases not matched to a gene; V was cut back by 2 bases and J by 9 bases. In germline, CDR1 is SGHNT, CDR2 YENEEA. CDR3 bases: TGTGCCAGCAGCTTAAATCAGGGGGCCCAGTACTTC. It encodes CASSLNQGAQYF.

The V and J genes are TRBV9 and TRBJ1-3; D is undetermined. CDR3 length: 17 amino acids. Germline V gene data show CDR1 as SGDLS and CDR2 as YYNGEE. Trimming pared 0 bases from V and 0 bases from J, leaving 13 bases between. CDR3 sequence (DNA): TGTGCCAGCAGCGTAGGTTGGGGTGTCGGCTCTGGAAACACCATATATTTT. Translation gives CASSVGWGVGSGNTIYF.

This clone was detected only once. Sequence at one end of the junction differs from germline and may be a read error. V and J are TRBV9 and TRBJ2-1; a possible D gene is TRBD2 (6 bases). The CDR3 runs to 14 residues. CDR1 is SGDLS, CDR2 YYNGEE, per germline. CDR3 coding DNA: TGTGCCGGCAGCAGACTAGACTCCTACAATGAGCAGTTCTTC. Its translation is CAGSRLDSYNEQFF.

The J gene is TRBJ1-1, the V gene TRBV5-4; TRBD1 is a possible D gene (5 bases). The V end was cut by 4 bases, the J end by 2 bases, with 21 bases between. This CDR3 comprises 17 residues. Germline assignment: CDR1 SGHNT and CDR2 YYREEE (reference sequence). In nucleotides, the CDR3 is TGTGCCAGCAGCGCACGATCCTCCGGGGCAATTAACACTGAAGCTTTCTTT. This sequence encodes CASSARSSGAINTEAFF.

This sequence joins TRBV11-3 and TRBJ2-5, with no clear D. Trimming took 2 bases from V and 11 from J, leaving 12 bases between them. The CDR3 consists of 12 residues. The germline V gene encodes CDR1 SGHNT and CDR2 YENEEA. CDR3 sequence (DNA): TGTGCCAGCAGCTTACCACCAGAAAGGCAGTACTTC. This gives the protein CASSLPPERQYF.

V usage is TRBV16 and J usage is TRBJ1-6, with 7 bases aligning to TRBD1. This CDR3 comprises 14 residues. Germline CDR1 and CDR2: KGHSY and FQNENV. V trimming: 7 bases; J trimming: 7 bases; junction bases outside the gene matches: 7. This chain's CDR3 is CASTIRGENSPLHF. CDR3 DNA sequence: TGTGCCAGCACTATCAGGGGGGAGAATTCACCCCTCCACTTT.

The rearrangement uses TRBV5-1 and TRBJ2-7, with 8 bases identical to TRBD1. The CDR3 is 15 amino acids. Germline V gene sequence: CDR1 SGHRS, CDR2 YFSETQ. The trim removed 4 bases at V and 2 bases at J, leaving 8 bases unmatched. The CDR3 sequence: CASSPKTGVAYEQYF. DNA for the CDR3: TGCGCCAGCAGCCCGAAGACAGGGGTGGCCTACGAGCAGTACTTC.

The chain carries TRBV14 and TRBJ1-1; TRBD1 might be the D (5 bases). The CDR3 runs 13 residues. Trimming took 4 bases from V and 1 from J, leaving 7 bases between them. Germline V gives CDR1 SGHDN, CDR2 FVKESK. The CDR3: CASSRTQNTEAFF. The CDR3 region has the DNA TGTGCCAGCAGCCGGACACAGAACACTGAAGCTTTCTTT.

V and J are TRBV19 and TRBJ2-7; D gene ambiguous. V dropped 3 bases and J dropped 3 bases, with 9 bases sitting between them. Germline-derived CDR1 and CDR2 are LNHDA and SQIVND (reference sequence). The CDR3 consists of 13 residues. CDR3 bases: TGTGCCAGTAGTATCCTCCACGGCTACGAGCAGTACTTC. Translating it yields CASSILHGYEQYF.

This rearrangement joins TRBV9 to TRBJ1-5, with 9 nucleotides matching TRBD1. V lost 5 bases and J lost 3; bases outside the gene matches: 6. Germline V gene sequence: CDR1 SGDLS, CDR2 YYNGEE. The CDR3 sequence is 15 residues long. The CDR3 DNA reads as TGTGCCAGCAGTCGAGGACAGGGGTACAATCAGCCCCAGCATTTT. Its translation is CASSRGQGYNQPQHF.

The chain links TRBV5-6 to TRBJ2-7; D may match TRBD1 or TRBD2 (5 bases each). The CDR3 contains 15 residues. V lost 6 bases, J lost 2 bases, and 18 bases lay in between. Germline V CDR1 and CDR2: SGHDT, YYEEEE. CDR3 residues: CASTPGPLSAYEQYF. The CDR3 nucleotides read TGTGCCAGCACCCCGGGACCCCTAAGCGCCTACGAGCAGTACTTC.

CDR3 loop: CASSGQDRVGYGYTF. For the CDR3, the DNA is TGTGCCAGCAGCGGCCAGGACAGGGTGGGGTATGGCTACACCTTC. This chain uses TRBV7-9 with TRBJ1-2, with TRBD1 matching over 8 bases. Germline V gene data show CDR1 as SEHNR and CDR2 as FQNEAQ (reference sequence). The CDR3 extends over 15 amino acids. After removal of 5 bases from V and 5 bases from J, the junction contained 10 bases not matched to a gene.

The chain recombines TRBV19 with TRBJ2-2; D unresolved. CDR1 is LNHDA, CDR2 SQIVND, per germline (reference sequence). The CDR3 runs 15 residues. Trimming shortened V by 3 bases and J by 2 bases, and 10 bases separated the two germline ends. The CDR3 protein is CASSIGSLNTGELFF. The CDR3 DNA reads TGTGCCAGTAGTATCGGGTCACTCAACACCGGGGAGCTGTTTTTT. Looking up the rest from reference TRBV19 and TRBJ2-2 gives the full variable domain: DGGITQSPKYLFRKEGQNVTLSCEQNLNHDAMYWYRQDPGQGLRLIYYSQIVNDFQKGDIAEGYSVSREKKESFPLTVTSAQKNPTAFYLCASSIGSLNTGELFFGEGSRLTVL.

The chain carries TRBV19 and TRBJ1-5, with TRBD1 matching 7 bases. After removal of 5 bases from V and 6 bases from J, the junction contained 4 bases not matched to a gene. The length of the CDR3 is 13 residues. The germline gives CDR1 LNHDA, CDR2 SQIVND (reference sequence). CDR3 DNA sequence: TGTGCCAGTAGTGAGCAGGGGGGTCAGCCCCAGCATTTT. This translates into CASSEQGGQPQHF.

DNA of the CDR3: TGTGCCAGCTCACCACCCCCAGATACGCAGTATTTT. It codes for CASSPPPDTQYF. The chain uses TRBV18 and TRBJ2-3; the D is unclear. CDR3 length: 12 amino acids. Looked up from germline, CDR1 is KGHSH and CDR2 is LQKENI. Trimming shortened V by 0 bases and J by 4 bases, and 2 bases separated the two germline ends.

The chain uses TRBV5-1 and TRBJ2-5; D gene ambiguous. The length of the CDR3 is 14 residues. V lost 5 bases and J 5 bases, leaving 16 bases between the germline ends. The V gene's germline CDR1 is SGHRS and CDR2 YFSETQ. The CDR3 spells CASRGEQIAETQYF. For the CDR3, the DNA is TGCGCCAGCAGGGGTGAACAGATAGCCGAGACCCAGTACTTC.

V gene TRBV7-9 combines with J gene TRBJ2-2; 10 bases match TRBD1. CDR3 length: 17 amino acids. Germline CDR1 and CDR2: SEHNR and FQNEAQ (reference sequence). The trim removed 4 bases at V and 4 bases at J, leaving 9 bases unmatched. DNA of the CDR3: TGTGCCAGCAGCTCCGAGGTGGGACAGGGGTTCACCGGGGAGCTGTTTTTT. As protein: CASSSEVGQGFTGELFF.

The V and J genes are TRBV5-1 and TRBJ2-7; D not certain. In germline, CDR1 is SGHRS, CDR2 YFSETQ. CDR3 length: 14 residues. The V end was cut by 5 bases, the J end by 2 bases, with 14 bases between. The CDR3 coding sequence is TGCGCCAGCAGTTTTTCCAGTTATCCCTACGAGCAGTACTTC. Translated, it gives CASSFSSYPYEQYF.

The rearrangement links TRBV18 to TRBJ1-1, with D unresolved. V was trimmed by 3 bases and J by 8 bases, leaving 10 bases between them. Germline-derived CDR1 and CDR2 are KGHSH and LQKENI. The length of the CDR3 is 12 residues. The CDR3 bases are TGTGCCAGCTCACCTACGTTGGGGGAAGCTTTCTTT. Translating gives CASSPTLGEAFF.